This T cell receptor (beta chain) comes out of a study of shared clonotypes between healthy human individuals. Across the study: Per-donor plates numbered three CD4 naive, three CD4 memory, two CD8 naive and one CD8 memory.

In the case of this clone: Its antigen is currently unknown.

Sequencing used immunoSEQ multiplex PCR; TCRdb keeps in-frame clones, though not all of them. The profile covers roughly 770,000 clones, with about 97% appearing a single time and about 0.25% taken by the ten largest. Terminally differentiated effector memory CD45RA+ cells were left out of the naive CD8 fraction, which was CD45RO-negative and positively selected for CCR7. Broader study findings: Incomplete sequencing of sorted subsets was indicated by rarefaction despite large depth. An expected dependence of interdonor clonotype sharing on sequencing depth was noted. Larger richness was generally estimated for naive than memory subsets.

The CDR3 is made up of 13 amino acids. V lost 8 bases, J lost 6 bases, and 17 bases lay in between. Germline loops: CDR1 LNHDA, CDR2 SQIVND (reference sequence). The V gene is TRBV19, the J gene TRBJ2-7, with D possibly matching TRBD2 (5 bases). The receptor's source is a man in his thirties or forties in good health. The sequenced sample was naive CD8+ T cells sorted from blood. The CDR3 region is CASGPSSRREQYF. The CDR3 coding sequence is TGTGCCAGTGGCCCTAGCTCTCGGCGCGAGCAGTACTTC.